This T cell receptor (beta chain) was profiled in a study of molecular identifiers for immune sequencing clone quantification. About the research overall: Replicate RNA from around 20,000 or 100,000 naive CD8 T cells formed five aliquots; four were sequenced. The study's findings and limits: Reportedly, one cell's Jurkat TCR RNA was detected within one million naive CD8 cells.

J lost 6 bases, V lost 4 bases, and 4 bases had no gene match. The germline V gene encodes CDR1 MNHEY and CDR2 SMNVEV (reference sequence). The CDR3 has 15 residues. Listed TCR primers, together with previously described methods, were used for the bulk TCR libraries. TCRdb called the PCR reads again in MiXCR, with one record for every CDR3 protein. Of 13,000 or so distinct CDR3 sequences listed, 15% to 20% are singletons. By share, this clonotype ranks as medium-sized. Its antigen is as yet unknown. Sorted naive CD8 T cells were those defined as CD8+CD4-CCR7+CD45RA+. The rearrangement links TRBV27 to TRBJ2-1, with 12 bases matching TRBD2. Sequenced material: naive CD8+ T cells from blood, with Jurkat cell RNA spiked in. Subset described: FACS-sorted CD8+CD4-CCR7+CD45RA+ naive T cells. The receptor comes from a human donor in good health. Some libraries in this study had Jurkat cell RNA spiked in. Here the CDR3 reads CASSYGTSGSNEQFF. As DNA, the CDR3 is TGTGCCAGCAGTTACGGGACTAGCGGGTCCAATGAGCAGTTCTTC.